This note documents a single TCR beta chain sequence. This specimen includes other DNA sequences encoding the same CDR3. The data were taken from a study of blood T cell repertoires in COVID-19. Overall study: COVID-19 samples collected from the United States, Italy and Spain covered acute and convalescent phases. In each case, the material was cDNA or gDNA derived from T cells, B-cell-depleted T cells, or PBMCs.

Methods used by the authors: Reference gene primer amplification yielded estimated nucleated cell counts. Using immunoSEQ multiplex PCR, the repertoire was profiled, and TCRdb retains in-frame clones only, with some absent. From that table come the V and J calls and clone size; the DNA was used to work out D and trimming. Of 150,000 to 180,000 clones listed, roughly four fifths are singletons. This clonotype was sampled from a woman of 80 years or more with acute or convalescent COVID-19. Sequenced: peripheral blood.

CDR3 nucleotide sequence: TGCGCCAGCAGCTTGGACAGGGTAGGGATCACTGAAGCTTTCTTT. This codes for CASSLDRVGITEAFF. The chain employs TRBV5-1 and TRBJ1-1; TRBD1 might be the D (6 bases). Trimming shortened V by 0 bases and J by 4 bases, and 13 bases separated the two germline ends. Germline lookup yields CDR1 SGHRS and CDR2 YFSETQ. This CDR3 region has 15 residues.